This T cell receptor (beta chain) was recorded in a study of T-cell reconstitution after alpha-beta-depleted transplantation in children. Unique molecular identifiers featured in how the TCRbeta library was prepared. MiXCR, run by TCRdb on the PCR reads, gives a single entry per CDR3 protein. The table includes about 360,000 distinct CDR3 sequences, more than 10% detected once. Only a few counts were recorded for this clonotype. V shed 4 bases, J shed 2 bases, and the junction held 4 bases outside the gene matches. Germline V gene sequence: CDR1 SNHLY, CDR2 FYNNEI. The CDR3 covers 16 residues. The sample in question was PBMCs, obtained from the stem cell graft. This receptor was identified in a human donor who donated a stem cell graft to a child with Fanconi anemia. The chain recombines TRBV2 with TRBJ2-2, with TRBD2 identical over 10 bases. CDR3 in amino acids: CASSASGGYNTGELFF. The DNA for the CDR3 is TGTGCCAGCAGTGCTAGCGGGGGTTACAACACCGGGGAGCTGTTTTTT.